The entry that follows covers one TCR beta chain sequence. This sample stems from a study of T cell responses to AZD1222 COVID-19 vaccine. Germline loops: CDR1 LNHDA, CDR2 SQIVND (reference sequence). The CDR3 is made up of 16 amino acids. J lost 7 bases, V lost 3 bases, and 11 bases had no gene match. Libraries were prepared by immunoSEQ multiplex PCR; TCRdb keeps only in-frame clonotypes and omits some of them. The sample holds fewer than 20,000 clones, roughly 90% seen once. This TCR derives from an adult who received the AZD1222 COVID-19 vaccine. The sequenced sample was peripheral blood, obtained 28 days after the second AZD1222 dose. V usage is TRBV19 and J usage is TRBJ2-5; 10 bases agree with TRBD2. CDR3 coding DNA: TGTGCCAGTAGTATCGGAGCGGGAGGGCCGAAAAGGACCCAGTACTTC. It encodes CASSIGAGGPKRTQYF.